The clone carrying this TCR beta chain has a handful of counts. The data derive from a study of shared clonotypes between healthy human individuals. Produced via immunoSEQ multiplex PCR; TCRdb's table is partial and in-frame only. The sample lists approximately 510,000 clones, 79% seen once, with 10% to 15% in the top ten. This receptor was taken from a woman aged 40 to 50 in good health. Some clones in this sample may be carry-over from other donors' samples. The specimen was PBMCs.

Here the CDR3 DNA reads TGTGCCAGCAGCTCTCCGCCGACTGAGCAGTTCTTC. This encodes CASSSPPTEQFF. This rearrangement joins TRBV7-6 to TRBJ2-1; no clear D. Per the germline V gene, CDR1 is SGHVS and CDR2 is FNYEAQ. The V end lost 4 bases, the J end lost 9 bases, and 10 bases lay between the germline ends. The CDR3 spans 12 residues.